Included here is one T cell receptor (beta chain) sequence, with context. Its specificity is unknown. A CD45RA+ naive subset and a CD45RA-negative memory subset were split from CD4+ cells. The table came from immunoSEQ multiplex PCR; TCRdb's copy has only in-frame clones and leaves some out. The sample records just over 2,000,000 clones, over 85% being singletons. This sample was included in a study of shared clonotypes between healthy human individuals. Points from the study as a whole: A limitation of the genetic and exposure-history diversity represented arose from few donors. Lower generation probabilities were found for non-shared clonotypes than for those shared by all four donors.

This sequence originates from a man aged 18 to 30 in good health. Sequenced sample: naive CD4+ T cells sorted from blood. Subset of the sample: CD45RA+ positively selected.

The CDR3 region has the DNA TGCGCCAGCAGCCCCGGGGGCAAAAGAACTGAAGCTTTCTTT. It specifies CASSPGGKRTEAFF. The gene calls are TRBV5-1 and TRBJ1-1, with D tentatively TRBD1 (6 bases). Germline-derived CDR1 and CDR2 are SGHRS and YFSETQ. Trimming removed 4 bases from V and 5 bases from J, with 15 bases in between. This CDR3 is 14 amino acids long.